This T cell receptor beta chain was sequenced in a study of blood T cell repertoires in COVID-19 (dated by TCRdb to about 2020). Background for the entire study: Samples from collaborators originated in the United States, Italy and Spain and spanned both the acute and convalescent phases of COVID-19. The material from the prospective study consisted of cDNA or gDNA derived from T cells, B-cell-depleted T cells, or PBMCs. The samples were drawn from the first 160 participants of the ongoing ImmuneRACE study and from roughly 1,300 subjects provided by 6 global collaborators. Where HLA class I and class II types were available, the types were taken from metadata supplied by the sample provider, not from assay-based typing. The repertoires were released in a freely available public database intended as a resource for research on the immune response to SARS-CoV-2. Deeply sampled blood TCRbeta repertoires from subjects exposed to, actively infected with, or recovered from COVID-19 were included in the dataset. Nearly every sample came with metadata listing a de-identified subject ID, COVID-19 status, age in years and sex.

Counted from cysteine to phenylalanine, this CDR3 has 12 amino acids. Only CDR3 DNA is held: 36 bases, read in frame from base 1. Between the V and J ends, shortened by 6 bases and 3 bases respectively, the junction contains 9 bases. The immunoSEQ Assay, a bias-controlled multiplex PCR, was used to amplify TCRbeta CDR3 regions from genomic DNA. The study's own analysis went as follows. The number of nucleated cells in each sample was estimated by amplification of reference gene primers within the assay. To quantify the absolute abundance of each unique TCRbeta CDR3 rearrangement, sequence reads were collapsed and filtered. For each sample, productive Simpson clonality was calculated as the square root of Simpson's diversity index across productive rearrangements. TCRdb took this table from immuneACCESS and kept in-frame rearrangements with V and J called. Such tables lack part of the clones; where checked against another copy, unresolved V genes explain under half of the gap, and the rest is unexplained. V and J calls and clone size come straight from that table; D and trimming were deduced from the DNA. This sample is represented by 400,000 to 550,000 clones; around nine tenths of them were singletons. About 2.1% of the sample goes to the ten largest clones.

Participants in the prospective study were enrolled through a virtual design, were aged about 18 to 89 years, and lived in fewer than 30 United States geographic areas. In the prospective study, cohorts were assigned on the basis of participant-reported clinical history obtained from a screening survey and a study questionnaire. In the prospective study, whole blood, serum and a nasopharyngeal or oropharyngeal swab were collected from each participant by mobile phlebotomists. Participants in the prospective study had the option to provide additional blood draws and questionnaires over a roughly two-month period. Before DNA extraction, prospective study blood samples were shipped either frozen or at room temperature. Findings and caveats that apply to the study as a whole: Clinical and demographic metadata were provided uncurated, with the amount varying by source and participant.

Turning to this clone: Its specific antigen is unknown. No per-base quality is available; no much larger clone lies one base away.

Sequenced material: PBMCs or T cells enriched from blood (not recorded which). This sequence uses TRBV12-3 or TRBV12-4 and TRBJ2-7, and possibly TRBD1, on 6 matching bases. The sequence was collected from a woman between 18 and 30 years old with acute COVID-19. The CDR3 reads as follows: CASSRGYYEQYF. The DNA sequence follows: TGTGCCAGCAGCAGGGGCTACTACGAGCAGTACTTC.